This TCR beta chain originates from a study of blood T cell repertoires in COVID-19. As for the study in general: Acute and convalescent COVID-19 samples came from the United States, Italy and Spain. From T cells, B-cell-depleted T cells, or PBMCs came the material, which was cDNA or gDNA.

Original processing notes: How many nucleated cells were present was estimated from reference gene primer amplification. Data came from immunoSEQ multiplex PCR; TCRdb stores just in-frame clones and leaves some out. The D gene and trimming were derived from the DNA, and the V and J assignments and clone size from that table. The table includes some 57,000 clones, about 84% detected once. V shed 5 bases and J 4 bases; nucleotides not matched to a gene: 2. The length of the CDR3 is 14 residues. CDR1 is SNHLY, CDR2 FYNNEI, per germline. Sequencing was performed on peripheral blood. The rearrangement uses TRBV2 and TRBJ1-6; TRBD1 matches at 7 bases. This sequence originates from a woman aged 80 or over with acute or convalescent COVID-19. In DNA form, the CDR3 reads TGTGCCAGCAGTATGACAGGGTATAATTCACCCCTCCACTTT. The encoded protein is CASSMTGYNSPLHF. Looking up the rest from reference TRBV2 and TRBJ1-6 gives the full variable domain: EPEVTQTPSHQVTQMGQEVILRCVPISNHLYFYWYRQILGQKVEFLVSFYNNEISEKSEIFDDQFSVERPDGSNFTLKIRSTKLEDSAMYFCASSMTGYNSPLHFGNGTRLTVT.